Listed below are T cell receptor beta chains from one sample, sequenced in a study of blood T cell repertoires in COVID-19. The table came from immunoSEQ multiplex PCR; TCRdb's copy has only in-frame clones and leaves some out. The sample lists about 64,000 clones, more than 75% occurring once. Source material: peripheral blood. Receptors originate from a human donor in a cohort sampled during active COVID-19. CDR3s include the opening cysteine and the closing phenylalanine or tryptophan.

j_call: TRBJ1-2
v_call: TRBV7-8
cdr3_aa: CASSPKGQGAYTF

j_call: TRBJ1-6
v_call: TRBV6-5
cdr3_aa: CASRTDSYNSPLHF

j_call: TRBJ1-5
v_call: TRBV27
cdr3_aa: CASSLRGQGLNNQPQHF

j_call: TRBJ2-7
v_call: TRBV4-1
cdr3_aa: CASSQDASLQPYEQYF

j_call: TRBJ2-1
v_call: TRBV19
cdr3_aa: CASNPGTGGDEQFF

j_call: TRBJ2-3
v_call: TRBV11-2
cdr3_aa: CASSLGGANKDTQYF

j_call: TRBJ2-3
v_call: TRBV6-2/TRBV6-3
cdr3_aa: CASSYGGGPSDTQYF

j_call: TRBJ2-7
v_call: TRBV12-3/TRBV12-4
cdr3_aa: CASSPGLHYEQYF

j_call: TRBJ2-2
v_call: TRBV19
cdr3_aa: CASSRRQGAGTGELFF

j_call: TRBJ1-4
v_call: TRBV30
cdr3_aa: CAWSVRGRGDEKLFF

j_call: TRBJ2-2
v_call: TRBV15
cdr3_aa: CATSRIDRFHTGELFF

j_call: TRBJ2-3
v_call: TRBV11-2
cdr3_aa: CASSLGGGAGDTQYF

j_call: TRBJ2-7
v_call: TRBV4-1
cdr3_aa: CASSQDLQFGHYEQYF

j_call: TRBJ2-2
v_call: TRBV29-1
cdr3_aa: CSVEKGRGSGNTGELFF

j_call: TRBJ2-3
v_call: TRBV6-1
cdr3_aa: CASSEASGTLFPDTQYF

j_call: TRBJ1-6
v_call: TRBV28
cdr3_aa: CASKFGTGGNSPLHF

j_call: TRBJ1-1
v_call: TRBV28
cdr3_aa: CASRSGWARQGAFF

j_call: TRBJ2-5
v_call: TRBV4-2
cdr3_aa: CASSQEMERQTQYF

j_call: TRBJ2-3
v_call: TRBV3-1/TRBV3-2
cdr3_aa: CASSQVVSASSTDTQYF

j_call: TRBJ1-6
v_call: TRBV19
cdr3_aa: CASSVKTGGGSPLHF

j_call: TRBJ1-1
v_call: TRBV5-4
cdr3_aa: CASSPGIQDTEAFF

j_call: TRBJ2-1
v_call: TRBV5-1
cdr3_aa: CASSLNGGANEQFF

j_call: TRBJ2-1
v_call: TRBV9
cdr3_aa: CASSVVTGSYNEQFF

j_call: TRBJ2-3
v_call: TRBV5-1
cdr3_aa: CASSLSAGVTDTQYF

j_call: TRBJ1-4
v_call: TRBV4-1
cdr3_aa: CASSQGSGSLFF

j_call: TRBJ1-4
v_call: TRBV11-2
cdr3_aa: CASSFREDTTNEKLFF

j_call: TRBJ1-2
v_call: TRBV30
cdr3_aa: CACPPPTGGEYGYTF

j_call: TRBJ2-7
v_call: TRBV7-8
cdr3_aa: CASSRPGTGSSYEQYF

j_call: TRBJ1-4
v_call: TRBV19
cdr3_aa: CASKTGAGEKLFF

j_call: TRBJ2-2
v_call: TRBV5-1
cdr3_aa: CASSSTKDGTDTGELFF

j_call: TRBJ2-3
v_call: TRBV5-1
cdr3_aa: CASSLGQGADTQYF

j_call: TRBJ2-2
v_call: TRBV19
cdr3_aa: CASSTRTGGGTGELFF

j_call: TRBJ2-3
v_call: TRBV6-5
cdr3_aa: CASSSSGRTQYF

j_call: TRBJ2-5
v_call: TRBV6-5
cdr3_aa: CASSRAGGQETQYF